Given below is one T cell receptor (beta chain) in context. What it binds is not known. UMI labels and 5' RACE were used to prepare the TRB cDNA libraries. Using the 5' RACE reads, TCRdb records one entry per CDR3 protein without DNA. This sample's table has under 70,000 distinct CDR3 sequences. This record comes from a study of CXCR3-negative and CXCR3-positive naive CD8 T cells. The CDR3 is 17 residues long. Germline lookup yields CDR1 MNHEY and CDR2 SVGEGT. General study points: Whereas both naive subsets had comparably high diversity, memory CD8+ cells had much lower diversity. Naive subsets did not differ in surface CD5, and TRB CDR3 properties served to infer TCR strength. Post-cryopreservation CXCR3 expression was partly diminished, and the bulk of assays employed fresh PBMCs. Naive CXCR3-negative and CXCR3-positive cells had similar TRBV-TRBJ usage; memory differed.

The sample was memory CD8+ T cells from blood. This sequence originates from a human donor in good health. Some clones in this sample may be carry-over from other donors' samples. The chain uses TRBV6-2 or TRBV6-3 and TRBJ2-2; with no DNA, the TCRdb D assignment of TRBD1 cannot be verified. This chain's CDR3 is CASRDRLPSANTGELFF.